One and the same sample provided the 22 T cell receptor beta chains below, sequenced in a study of cytomegalovirus exposure and HLA in healthy donors. The PCR made use of 60 Vbeta and 13 Jbeta primers. Profiled with immunoSEQ multiplex PCR; TCRdb holds only in-frame clones, not every one. The sample includes about 190,000 clones, about nine tenths of them seen just once. The sequencing sample was made of PBMCs. The receptors derive from a man aged 25 to 40 in good health and CMV-seronegative.

In this sample, this clone turned up a few times. V usage is TRBV5-4 and J usage is TRBJ2-5; D gene unclear. The length of the CDR3 is 14 residues. Looked up from germline, CDR1 is SGHNT and CDR2 is YYREEE (reference sequence). With 0 bases removed from V and 0 bases from J, the gap between germline ends came to 6 bases. The CDR3 DNA follows: TGTGCCAGCAGCTTGGTCGGGTACCAAGAGACCCAGTACTTC. It codes for CASSLVGYQETQYF.

This clone has just a few counts. This chain links TRBV11-2 with TRBJ2-2, with a weak D call TRBD1 (6 bases). V lost 3 bases, J lost 0 bases, and 11 bases lay in between. The CDR3 length is 16 residues. In germline, CDR1 is SGHAT, CDR2 FQNNGV. The chain's CDR3 is CASSFQAGANTGELFF. In DNA, the CDR3 is TGTGCCAGCAGCTTTCAAGCAGGGGCGAACACCGGGGAGCTGTTTTTT. The full variable domain, its missing parts supplied by reference TRBV11-2 and TRBJ2-2, is EAGVAQSPRYKIIEKRQSVAFWCNPISGHATLYWYQQILGQGPKLLIQFQNNGVVDDSQLPKDRFSAERLKGVDSTLKIQPAKLEDSAVYLCASSFQAGANTGELFFGEGSRLTVL.

Points on this clone: One junction end does not reproduce the germline sequence, and a read error may be involved. The chain is built from TRBV7-7 and TRBJ2-5; 8 bases are a match to TRBD1. The germline V gene has CDR1 SSHAT and CDR2 FNYEAQ (reference sequence). The CDR3 runs to 15 residues. The CDR3 is CASSFTGQVQETQYF. CDR3 in DNA: TGTGCTAGCAGCTTTACGGGACAGGTTCAAGAGACCCAGTACTTC.

V is TRBV7-9 and J is TRBJ2-7; 7 nucleotides line up with TRBD2. The CDR3 sequence is 16 residues long. J lost 7 bases, V lost 5 bases, and 17 bases had no gene match. Germline-derived CDR1 and CDR2 are SEHNR and FQNEAQ (reference sequence). The CDR3 DNA reads TGTGCCAGCAGCCAGGGACGGTCTAGCGGTTTTGGAGAGCAGTACTTC. Its protein product is CASSQGRSSGFGEQYF.

This chain links TRBV4-1 with TRBJ2-2, with 9 positions matching TRBD2. V lost 3 bases and J lost 4; bases outside the gene matches: 3. Germline V gene data show CDR1 as MGHRA and CDR2 as YSYEKL. CDR3 length equals 15 residues. CDR3 DNA: TGCGCCAGCAGCCAGTTAGCGGGGGTCACCGGGGAGCTGTTTTTT. Translation gives CASSQLAGVTGELFF.

This rearrangement joins TRBV7-8 to TRBJ2-5, with 7 nucleotides matching TRBD1. The assigned J gene may be wrong: the sequence end matches TRBJ2-7 better. Germline lookup yields CDR1 SGHVS and CDR2 FQNEAQ. The CDR3 is 13 amino acids. The CDR3 here is CASSRQGTYEQYF. The DNA of the CDR3 is TGTGCCAGCAGCCGACAGGGCACCTACGAGCAGTACTTC.

CDR3 DNA sequence: TGTGCCAGCAGCTTATCGGGCAGGGGCAGGTCTAATGAAAAACTGTTTTTT. It specifies CASSLSGRGRSNEKLFF. V gene TRBV7-2 combines with J gene TRBJ1-4, with a weak D call TRBD1 (6 bases). CDR3 length: 17 residues. The V gene's germline CDR1 is SGHTA and CDR2 FQGNSA. The V gene lost 2 bases and the J gene lost 3 bases, with 16 bases spanning the gap.

The CDR3, as DNA: TGCGCCAGCAGCCAAGAGTCAGGGGCTCAGCCCCAGCATTTT. It encodes CASSQESGAQPQHF. The V gene is TRBV4-1, the J gene TRBJ1-5; D is possibly TRBD1 (6 bases). The CDR3 has 14 amino acids. CDR1 is MGHRA, CDR2 YSYEKL, per germline. V shed 0 bases and J shed 6 bases, with 9 bases lying between them.

The rearrangement uses TRBV5-1 and TRBJ2-1; the match to TRBD2 covers 8 bases. The CDR3 consists of 13 residues. The germline CDR1 and CDR2 sequences are SGHRS and YFSETQ. The V gene end was trimmed by 6 bases and the J gene end by 7 bases; junction bases not matched to a gene: 6. The CDR3 reads CASKVERGNEQFF. The CDR3 bases are TGCGCCAGCAAGGTTGAGCGGGGGAATGAGCAGTTCTTC.

This clone was seen more than once but under ten times. The chain has TRBV15 and TRBJ2-1; TRBD2 is a possible D gene (5 bases). This CDR3 is 13 amino acids long. From germline, CDR1 is LNHNV and CDR2 YYDKDF (reference sequence). Trimming shortened V by 0 bases and J by 10 bases, and 10 bases separated the two germline ends. CDR3 loop: CATSRDRGREQFF. The CDR3 DNA sequence: TGTGCCACCAGCAGAGACCGGGGTCGGGAGCAGTTCTTC.

V usage is TRBV7-6 and J usage is TRBJ2-7, with a possible D match to TRBD2 (7 bases). Germline-derived CDR1 and CDR2 are SGHVS and FNYEAQ. There are 14 residues in the CDR3. Trimming shortened V by 6 bases and J by 4 bases, and 16 bases separated the two germline ends. The CDR3 nucleotides read TGTGCCAGCAGTCGGAAAGGGGGGGGATACGAGCAGTACTTC. It translates to CASSRKGGGYEQYF.

This sequence joins TRBV7-9 and TRBJ2-1; the match to TRBD2 covers 9 bases. CDR1 SEHNR and CDR2 FQNEAQ come from the germline V gene (reference sequence). The J segment lost 5 bases and the V segment lost 3 bases, leaving 5 bases of the junction unmatched. The CDR3 consists of 15 residues. The chain's CDR3 is CASSFRLAEDNEQFF. The CDR3 DNA is TGTGCCAGCAGCTTCCGACTAGCGGAGGACAATGAGCAGTTCTTC.

The rearrangement joins TRBV7-2 to TRBJ2-1; D gene uncertain. The germline CDR1 and CDR2 sequences are SGHTA and FQGNSA. Trimming removed 2 bases from V and 9 bases from J, with 11 bases in between. The CDR3 is 13 residues long. This CDR3 reads CASSLTVPGEQFF. DNA of the CDR3: TGTGCCAGCAGCTTAACCGTTCCGGGTGAGCAGTTCTTC.

The chain employs TRBV6-1 and TRBJ2-5; possibly TRBD1 for D (6 bases). This CDR3 is built from 13 residues. Germline CDR1 is MNHNS and CDR2 is SASEGT. V dropped 11 bases and J dropped 3 bases, with 16 bases sitting between them. CDR3 DNA: TGTGCCTCCTCTGGGACATTCAAAGAGACCCAGTACTTC. Translation gives CASSGTFKETQYF.

V gene TRBV7-2 combines with J gene TRBJ2-7; 8 nucleotides agree with TRBD1. The CDR3 length is 13 residues. Germline V gene sequence: CDR1 SGHTA, CDR2 FQGNSA. V trimming: 3 bases; J trimming: 7 bases; junction bases outside the gene matches: 5. This CDR3 is CASSLDRAREQYF. CDR3 bases: TGTGCCAGCAGCTTGGACAGGGCGCGGGAGCAGTACTTC.

The gene calls are TRBV7-2 and TRBJ2-1; D uncertain. V lost 3 bases and J 5 bases, leaving 8 bases between the germline ends. The CDR3 extends over 13 amino acids. Germline V gene data show CDR1 as SGHTA and CDR2 as FQGNSA. This chain's CDR3 is CASSFGRNNEQFF. Written as DNA, the CDR3 is TGTGCCAGCAGCTTTGGCCGAAACAATGAGCAGTTCTTC.

Here the CDR3 reads CASSYTGTGISYNEQFF. CDR3 DNA: TGTGCCAGCAGCTATACCGGGACAGGGATTTCCTACAATGAGCAGTTCTTC. The V gene is TRBV11-2, the J gene TRBJ2-1, with TRBD1 identical over 9 bases. The CDR3 consists of 17 residues. The germline CDR1 and CDR2 sequences are SGHAT and FQNNGV. V lost 4 bases and J lost 1; bases outside the gene matches: 8.

The genes are TRBV6-5 and TRBJ1-1; 11 nucleotides align to TRBD1. CDR1 and CDR2 (germline): MNHEY, SVGAGI. The CDR3 consists of 13 residues. The V gene end was trimmed by 6 bases and the J gene end by 7 bases; junction bases not matched to a gene: 4. The CDR3 nucleotides read TGTGCCAGCAGCCGAGGGACAGGGGGTGAAGCTTTCTTT. It yields the protein CASSRGTGGEAFF.

The V call is TRBV4-2, the J call TRBJ2-5; weak D call: TRBD2 (6 bases). Germline V gene sequence: CDR1 LGHNA, CDR2 YNFKEQ. Trimming removed 0 bases at V and 5 bases at J, with 10 bases between. CDR3 length equals 14 residues. DNA for the CDR3: TGTGCCAGCAGCCAAGAAGGAGGGCGGGAGACCCAGTACTTC. As protein: CASSQEGGRETQYF.

The chain has TRBV2 and TRBJ2-4, with 8 bases identical to TRBD2. Germline V gives CDR1 SNHLY, CDR2 FYNNEI. Trimming removed 6 bases from V and 3 bases from J; junction bases left unmatched: 10. The CDR3 contains 16 residues. The CDR3 DNA sequence: TGTGCCAGCAGCGAAAGCGGGAGACTCGTCAAAAACATTCAGTACTTC. It is translated as CASSESGRLVKNIQYF.

This clone has more than one count but fewer than ten. The chain recombines TRBV19 with TRBJ2-2; D is undetermined. Germline values: CDR1 LNHDA, CDR2 SQIVND (reference sequence). This CDR3 has 14 residues. V lost 1 base to trimming and J lost 4 bases, with 7 bases between them. CDR3 sequence (DNA): TGTGCCAGTAGTATAGGGGCAGCCACCGGGGAGCTGTTTTTT. Its translation: CASSIGAATGELFF.

V and J are TRBV2 and TRBJ2-2; D gene ambiguous. The CDR3 extends over 17 amino acids. The ends were cut back, 7 bases at V and 0 bases at J, with 18 bases in the middle. In germline, CDR1 is SNHLY, CDR2 FYNNEI. The CDR3 DNA reads as TGTGCCAGCAAAAGCCTGGCGGCCCTAACGAACACCGGGGAGCTGTTTTTT. Translation: CASKSLAALTNTGELFF.